This TCR beta chain was sequenced for a study of OX40 agonist ivuxolimab in advanced cancers. Describing the broader study: Ivuxolimab was a fully human IgG2 agonistic monoclonal antibody targeting the costimulatory receptor OX40 (CD134). Among the approximately 50 dose-escalation patients, some 20 had hepatocellular carcinoma, about 15 melanoma, 9 renal cell carcinoma and 9 head and neck cancer. The paper reports the monotherapy dose-escalation portion (N of about 50 patients) of the phase I ivuxolimab trial. Patients were allowed to have had prior anti-PD-1, anti-PD-L1 or anti-CTLA-4 therapy, and around 40% of the dose-escalation patients had previously received checkpoint inhibitors. Intravenous ivuxolimab was administered to patients every 2 weeks at six dose levels: 0.01, 0.1, 0.3, 1.5, 3 and 10 mg/kg. Three dose-escalation patients achieved partial responses, one with hepatocellular carcinoma and two with cutaneous melanoma. In the dose-escalation cohort, 82.7% of patients were male, and the mean age was approximately 60 years with a range of roughly 20 to 85. The point of sequencing TCRbeta in the periphery was to test whether ivuxolimab changed TCR sequence diversity and drove clonal T-cell expansion.

Genomic DNA was isolated from the sorted cells so that the TCRbeta CDR3 region could be sequenced. The immunoSEQ Assay was used to sequence the TCRbeta CDR3 regions. TCRdb limited this immuneACCESS table to in-frame rearrangements with V and J called. A share of clones is missing; checked studies link under half to unresolved V genes, and the rest is unexplained. The sample includes 30,000 to 35,000 clones, with more than 70% observed a single time. Roughly 25% of the sample belongs to the ten largest clones. The trial excluded patients who had a history of autoimmune disease or who were on systemic immunosuppression. Peripheral blood for TCR sequencing was collected from all dose cohorts at baseline, on cycle 4 day 1, and on cycle 7 day 1. The samples were taken from a phase I, first-in-human, multicenter, open-label dose-escalation trial of ivuxolimab. Adults with locally advanced or metastatic head and neck squamous cell, hepatocellular, melanoma or renal cell carcinoma were enrolled in the trial. Before TCR sequencing, CD4+ and CD8+ T cells were separately sorted from peripheral blood.

V and J lose 0 bases and 0 bases, and a span of 10 bases separates them. The CDR3 runs 16 amino acids, cysteine and phenylalanine included. Only the CDR3 portion is preserved as DNA: 48 bases, with reading frame beginning at the first base. CDR1 SGHNT and CDR2 YYREEE were looked up in the germline V gene (reference sequence). Paper-wide results and their limitations: Low levels of normalized T-cell clonal expansion were also seen in some nonresponding patients. On average, CD8+ T cells showed more expanded clones than CD4+ T cells after ivuxolimab. Partial responders in the 0.1-3.0 mg/kg groups had among the lowest normalized peripheral clonal expansion, especially among CD8+ T cells. Which antigens the clonally expanded peripheral T cells were specific for was not determined. At doses of 0.1 to 3.0 mg/kg, clonal expansion of both CD4+ and CD8+ blood T cells was observed from baseline to week 6.

With regard to this clone: Its antigen remains undetermined. Per-base qualities were not stored, and no clone one base away is much larger.

The origin of this receptor is an adult with an advanced solid tumor such as melanoma, head and neck, liver or kidney cancer. Recombination linked TRBV5-4 to TRBJ1-3, with the D gene too uncertain to name. Sequences were derived from CD4+ or CD8+ T cells sorted from blood, sampled in a trial of the OX40 agonist ivuxolimab. In nucleotide form, the sequence is TGTGCCAGCAGCTTGGGCGGACCACCCTCTGGAAACACCATATATTTT. The encoded protein is CASSLGGPPSGNTIYF.